These 10 T cell receptor beta chains came from one sample sequenced in a study of Graves' ophthalmopathy and Graves' hyperthyroidism. RNA transcripts were the template, and TCR beta CDR3 regions were amplified from them. HTBI-primed RT-PCR formed the first round, and a multiplex PCR formed the second. TCRdb independently ran MiXCR on the multiplex PCR reads; one entry per CDR3 protein. The profile covers 400,000 or so distinct CDR3 sequences, with 15% appearing a single time and about 7% taken by the ten largest. Specimen: peripheral blood. The receptors come from a woman aged 18 to 35 with stable Graves' hyperthyroidism.

This chain connects TRBV12-3 or TRBV12-4 to TRBJ1-5; D remains unclear. Trimming took off 7 bases at V and 0 bases at J, with 10 bases between the two ends. This CDR3 spans 14 amino acids. The CDR3 DNA is TGTGCCAGCACCATGAGGGCTAGCAATCAGCCCCAGCATTTT. This gives the protein CASTMRASNQPQHF.

The chain couples TRBV5-1 to TRBJ2-7; TRBD1 might be the D (8 bases). The germline V gene has CDR1 SGHRS and CDR2 YFSETQ. The CDR3 totals 17 residues. V lost 4 bases and J 0 bases, leaving 20 bases between the germline ends. Here the CDR3 DNA reads TGCGCCAGCAGCCTCCCATTGACAGGGGAGGGCTCCTACGAGCAGTACTTC. Translation: CASSLPLTGEGSYEQYF.

This clonotype was counted at least ten times. V is TRBV7-6 and J is TRBJ2-5; D is uncertain. CDR3 length: 12 amino acids. Germline CDR1 reads SGHVS; CDR2 reads FNYEAQ. V gave up 6 bases and J gave up 3 bases, with 8 bases separating them. The CDR3 nucleotides are TGTGCCAGCAGTCATATTAAAGAGACCCAGTACTTC. It codes for CASSHIKETQYF. Full variable domain (missing parts from reference TRBV7-6 and TRBJ2-5): GAGVSQSPRYKVTKRGQDVALRCDPISGHVSLYWYRQALGQGPEFLTYFNYEAQQDKSGLPNDRFSAERPEGSISTLTIQRTEQRDSAMYRCASSHIKETQYFGPGTRLLVL.

This clonotype was seen repeatedly, ten times or more. It may be a read error: a sequence one base away is much more abundant. This chain links TRBV12-3 or TRBV12-4 with TRBJ2-7; 8 bases are a match to TRBD1. The CDR3 consists of 14 residues. The ends lost 6 bases at V and 1 base at J; junction bases unmatched: 5. Here the CDR3 reads CASRTRTGSYEQYF. CDR3 sequence (DNA): TGTGCCAGCAGAACCAGGACAGGGTCCTACGAGCAGTACTTC.

The V call is TRBV5-4, the J call TRBJ2-5; 9 nucleotides line up with TRBD2. Unmatched junction bases numbered 5, after V lost 4 bases and J lost 4 bases. Germline V gene data show CDR1 as SGHNT and CDR2 as YYREEE (reference sequence). This CDR3 spans 14 amino acids. CDR3 residues: CASSAGGAGETQYF. In DNA form, the CDR3 reads TGTGCCAGCAGCGCGGGGGGGGCCGGAGAGACCCAGTACTTC.

The chain uses TRBV2 and TRBJ2-5; D could derive from TRBD1 or TRBD2 (5 bases each). Germline CDR1 and CDR2: SNHLY and FYNNEI. The CDR3 loop spans 13 amino acids. Trimming shortened V by 7 bases and J by 4 bases, and 13 bases separated the two germline ends. The CDR3 region is CASTLGTGETQYF. For the CDR3, the DNA is TGTGCCAGCACCCTTGGGACCGGAGAGACCCAGTACTTC. Together with reference TRBV2 and TRBJ2-5, the CDR3 gives the full variable domain: EPEVTQTPSHQVTQMGQEVILRCVPISNHLYFYWYRQILGQKVEFLVSFYNNEISEKSEIFDDQFSVERPDGSNFTLKIRSTKLEDSAMYFCASTLGTGETQYFGPGTRLLVL.

This clonotype appeared a few times. The J gene is TRBJ1-2, the V gene TRBV19; D gene uncertain. Trimming shortened V by 5 bases and J by 3 bases, and 7 bases separated the two germline ends. Germline CDR1 LNHDA, CDR2 SQIVND (reference sequence). This CDR3 is built from 12 residues. The CDR3 nucleotides are TGTGCCAGTAGTGTGCGGGACTATGGCTACACCTTC. Its protein product is CASSVRDYGYTF. The full variable domain, rest sourced from reference TRBV19 and TRBJ1-2, is DGGITQSPKYLFRKEGQNVTLSCEQNLNHDAMYWYRQDPGQGLRLIYYSQIVNDFQKGDIAEGYSVSREKKESFPLTVTSAQKNPTAFYLCASSVRDYGYTFGSGTRLTVV.

The chain's CDR3 is CASSGAPGLAGVNTGELFF. DNA of the CDR3: TGTGCCAGCAGCGGAGCTCCCGGGCTAGCGGGGGTCAACACCGGGGAGCTGTTTTTT. The chain is built from TRBV9 and TRBJ2-2; 10 bases are a match to TRBD2. Germline CDR1 is SGDLS and CDR2 is YYNGEE. The CDR3 length is 19 residues. V lost 3 bases and J lost 2; bases outside the gene matches: 13.

This clonotype was found many times. The V call is TRBV11-3, the J call TRBJ1-2; D uncertain. Trimming shortened V by 5 bases and J by 8 bases, and 18 bases separated the two germline ends. The CDR3 spans 14 residues. Germline V lookup: CDR1 SGHNT, CDR2 YENEEA. CDR3 in DNA: TGTGCCAGCAGCCCGCGGGCCGACTTGGGAGGCTACACCTTC. Translating gives CASSPRADLGGYTF.

This clonotype has at least ten counts. The chain couples TRBV12-5 to TRBJ2-5; 7 nucleotides match TRBD1. In germline, CDR1 is LGHNT, CDR2 FRNRAP. The CDR3 is 16 residues long. With V trimmed by 5 bases and J by 0 bases, 9 bases remained unmatched. The DNA of the CDR3 is TGTGCTAGTGGTCCCCCTAGGGGGCCCGACCAAGAGACCCAGTACTTC. Its translation: CASGPPRGPDQETQYF.